Below, 5 T cell receptor beta chains from the same sample are listed, as sequenced in a study of CD8 T cells in ankylosing spondylitis. Via MiXCR, TCRdb re-called the 5' RACE reads, giving one row per CDR3 protein. The repertoire has 380,000 or so distinct CDR3 sequences, 20% to 25% of them found once; the top ten carry around 13%. What was sequenced was blood, either unsorted or a sorted T cell fraction (not recorded which). The receptors derive from a male donor with ankylosing spondylitis or in good health (not recorded which).

The table lists this clonotype with a count of one. The V and J genes are TRBV7-9 and TRBJ2-7; D is perhaps TRBD1 or TRBD2 (5 bases each). This CDR3 contains 15 residues. Germline V gives CDR1 SEHNR, CDR2 FQNEAQ (reference sequence). Trimming took off 5 bases at V and 2 bases at J, with 16 bases between the two ends. This CDR3 reads CASSGGDTPTYEQYF. The CDR3 DNA reads TGTGCCAGCAGCGGGGGAGACACCCCAACCTACGAGCAGTACTTC.

Only a few counts were recorded for this clonotype. This chain links TRBV12-3 or TRBV12-4 with TRBJ2-3; 14 bases map to TRBD2. This CDR3 has 16 amino acids. The trim removed 5 bases at V and 4 bases at J, leaving 5 bases unmatched. The chain's CDR3 is CASSRRLAGGADTQYF. DNA of the CDR3: TGTGCCAGCAGTCGCCGACTAGCGGGGGGGGCAGATACGCAGTATTTT.

The genes are TRBV28 and TRBJ2-6; a weak D match, TRBD2 (6 bases). Germline lookup yields CDR1 MDHEN and CDR2 SYDVKM. CDR3 size: 15 residues. The germline V and J ends were trimmed by 4 bases and 3 bases, with 10 bases remaining between them. The chain's CDR3 is CASSWLGGGANVLTF. In DNA, the CDR3 is TGTGCCAGCAGTTGGTTGGGGGGTGGGGCCAACGTCCTGACTTTC.

This clonotype showed up just a few times. V gene TRBV5-1 combines with J gene TRBJ1-1, with 8 bases matching TRBD1. The V segment lost 2 bases and the J segment 6 bases; nucleotides outside the gene matches: 3. Germline values: CDR1 SGHRS, CDR2 YFSETQ. This CDR3 has 13 residues. The CDR3 protein is CASSFVTGAEAFF. The CDR3 DNA follows: TGCGCCAGCAGCTTCGTGACAGGGGCTGAAGCTTTCTTT.

The chain has TRBV2 and TRBJ1-2, with 7 bases identical to TRBD1. CDR1 is SNHLY and CDR2 is FYNNEI in the germline V gene. V shed 7 bases and J 4 bases; nucleotides not matched to a gene: 6. The CDR3 has 13 amino acids. The DNA of the CDR3 is TGTGCCAGCACTGGACAGGAGCCCTATGGCTACACCTTC. It yields the protein CASTGQEPYGYTF.